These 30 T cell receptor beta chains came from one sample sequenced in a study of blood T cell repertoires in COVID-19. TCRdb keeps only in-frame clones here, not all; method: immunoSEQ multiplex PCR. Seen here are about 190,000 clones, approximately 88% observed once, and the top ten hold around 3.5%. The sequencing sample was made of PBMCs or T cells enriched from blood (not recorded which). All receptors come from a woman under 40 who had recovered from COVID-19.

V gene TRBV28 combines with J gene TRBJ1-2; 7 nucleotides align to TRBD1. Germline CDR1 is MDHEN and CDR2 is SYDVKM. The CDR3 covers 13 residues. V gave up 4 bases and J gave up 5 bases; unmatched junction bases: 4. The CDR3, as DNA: TGTGCCAGCAGTTCTGGGACAGCTTATGGCTACACCTTC. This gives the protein CASSSGTAYGYTF.

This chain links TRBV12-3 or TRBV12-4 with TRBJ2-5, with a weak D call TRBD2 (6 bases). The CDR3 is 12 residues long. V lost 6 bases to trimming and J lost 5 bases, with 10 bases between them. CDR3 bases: TGTGCCAGCAGAGGGGCGGGGGAGACCCAGTACTTC. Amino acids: CASRGAGETQYF.

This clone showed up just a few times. CDR3 bases: TGTGCCAGCAGCTTGGGCCGGAGGGTAGGAGACACCGGGGAGCTGTTTTTT. Protein sequence: CASSLGRRVGDTGELFF. This chain joins TRBV5-4 and TRBJ2-2; perhaps TRBD2 as D (6 bases). Germline lookup yields CDR1 SGHNT and CDR2 YYREEE (reference sequence). This CDR3 spans 17 amino acids. V was clipped by 0 bases and J by 3 bases, with 15 bases between them.

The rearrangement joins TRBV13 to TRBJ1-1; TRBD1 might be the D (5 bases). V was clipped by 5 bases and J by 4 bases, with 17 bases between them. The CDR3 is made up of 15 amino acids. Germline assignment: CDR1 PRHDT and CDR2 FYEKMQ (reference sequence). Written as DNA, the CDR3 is TGTGCCAGCAGCCCAATGGTCCTCGGGGGCACTGAAGCTTTCTTT. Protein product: CASSPMVLGGTEAFF.

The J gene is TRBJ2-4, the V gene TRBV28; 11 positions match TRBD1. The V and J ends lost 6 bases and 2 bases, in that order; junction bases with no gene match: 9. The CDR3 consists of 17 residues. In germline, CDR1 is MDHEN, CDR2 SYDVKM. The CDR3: CASSRTGGNEPKNIQYF. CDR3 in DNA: TGTGCCAGCAGCCGGACAGGGGGCAACGAACCCAAAAACATTCAGTACTTC.

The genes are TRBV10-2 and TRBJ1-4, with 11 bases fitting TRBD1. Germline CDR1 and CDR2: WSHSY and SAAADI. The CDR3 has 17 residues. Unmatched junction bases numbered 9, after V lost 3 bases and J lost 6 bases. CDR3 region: CASSEWTGGFLDEKLFF. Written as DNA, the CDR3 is TGCGCCAGCAGTGAATGGACAGGGGGCTTCTTAGATGAAAAACTGTTTTTT.

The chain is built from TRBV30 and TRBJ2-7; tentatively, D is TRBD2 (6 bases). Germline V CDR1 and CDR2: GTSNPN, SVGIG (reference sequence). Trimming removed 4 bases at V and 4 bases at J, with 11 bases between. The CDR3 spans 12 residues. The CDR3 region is CAWNRDLYEQYF. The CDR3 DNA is TGTGCCTGGAACCGGGACTTATACGAGCAGTACTTC.

The CDR3 DNA reads as TGCAGCGTTCAAGGACTAGCGGGGGGGACAGATACGCAGTATTTT. Its protein is CSVQGLAGGTDTQYF. The chain joins TRBV29-1 to TRBJ2-3, with 15 bases aligning to TRBD2. The CDR3 covers 15 residues. Looked up from germline, CDR1 is SQVTM and CDR2 is ANQGSEA. The ends lost 5 bases at V and 3 bases at J; junction bases unmatched: 3.

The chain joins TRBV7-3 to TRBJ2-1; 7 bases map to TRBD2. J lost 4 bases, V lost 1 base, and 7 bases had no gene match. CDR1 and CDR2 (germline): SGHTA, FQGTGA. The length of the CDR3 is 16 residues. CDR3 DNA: TGTGCCAGCAGCTTAATAGGCGGGAGCTCTTACAATGAGCAGTTCTTC. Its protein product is CASSLIGGSSYNEQFF.

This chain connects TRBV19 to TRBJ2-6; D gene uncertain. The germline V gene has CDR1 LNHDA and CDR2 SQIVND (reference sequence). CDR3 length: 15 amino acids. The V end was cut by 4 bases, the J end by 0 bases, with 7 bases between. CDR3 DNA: TGTGCCAGTAGTAGCTGGAGCTCTGGGGCCAACGTCCTGACTTTC. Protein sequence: CASSSWSSGANVLTF.

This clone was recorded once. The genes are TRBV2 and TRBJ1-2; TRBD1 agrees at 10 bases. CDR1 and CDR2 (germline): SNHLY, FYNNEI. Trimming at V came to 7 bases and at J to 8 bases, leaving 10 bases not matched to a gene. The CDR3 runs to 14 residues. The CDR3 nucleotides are TGTGCCAGCAATGGAGGACAGGGGGGATACGGCTACACCTTC. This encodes CASNGGQGGYGYTF.

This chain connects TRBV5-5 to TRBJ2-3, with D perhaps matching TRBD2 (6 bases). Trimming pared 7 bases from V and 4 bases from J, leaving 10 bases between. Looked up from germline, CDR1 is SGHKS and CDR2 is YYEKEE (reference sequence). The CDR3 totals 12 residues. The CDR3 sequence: CASLGGPDTQYF. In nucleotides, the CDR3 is TGTGCCAGCCTGGGGGGTCCAGATACGCAGTATTTT. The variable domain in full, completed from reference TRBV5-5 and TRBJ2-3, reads DAGVTQSPTHLIKTRGQQVTLRCSPISGHKSVSWYQQVLGQGPQFIFQYYEKEERGRGNFPDRFSARQFPNYSSELNVNALLLGDSALYLCASLGGPDTQYFGPGTRLTVL.

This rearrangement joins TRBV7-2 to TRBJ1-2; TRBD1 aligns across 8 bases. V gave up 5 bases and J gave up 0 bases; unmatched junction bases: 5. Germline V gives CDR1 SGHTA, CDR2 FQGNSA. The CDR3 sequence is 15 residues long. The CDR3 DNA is TGTGCCAGCAGCCCAGGGGGCGGAACTAACTATGGCTACACCTTC. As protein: CASSPGGGTNYGYTF.

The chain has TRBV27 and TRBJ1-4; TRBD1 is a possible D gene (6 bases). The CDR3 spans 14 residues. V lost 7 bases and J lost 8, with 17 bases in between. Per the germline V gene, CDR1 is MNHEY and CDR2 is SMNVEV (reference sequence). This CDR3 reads CASTLSTGPEKLFF. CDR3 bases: TGTGCCAGCACCCTTAGTACAGGGCCAGAAAAACTGTTTTTT.

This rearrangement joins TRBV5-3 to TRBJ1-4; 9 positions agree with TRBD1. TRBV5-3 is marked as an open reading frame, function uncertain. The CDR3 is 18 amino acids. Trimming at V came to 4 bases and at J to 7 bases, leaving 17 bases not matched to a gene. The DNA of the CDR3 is TGTGCCAGAAGCCGGTACCATGGGACAGGGAGGATTTGTGAAAAACTGTTTTTT. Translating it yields CARSRYHGTGRICEKLFF.

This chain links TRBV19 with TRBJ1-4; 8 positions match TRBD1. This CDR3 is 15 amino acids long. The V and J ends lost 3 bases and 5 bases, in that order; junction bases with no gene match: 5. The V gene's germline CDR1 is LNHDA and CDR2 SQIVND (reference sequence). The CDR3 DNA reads TGTGCCAGTAGTATGGGGGACAGGCCGAATGAAAAACTGTTTTTT. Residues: CASSMGDRPNEKLFF.

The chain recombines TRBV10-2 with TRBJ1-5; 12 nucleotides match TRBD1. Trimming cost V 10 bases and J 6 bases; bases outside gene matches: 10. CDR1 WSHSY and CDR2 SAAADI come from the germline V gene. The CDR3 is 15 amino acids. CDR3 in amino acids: CATTTGQGAVQPQHF. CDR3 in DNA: TGCGCCACTACGACGGGACAGGGGGCTGTTCAGCCCCAGCATTTT.

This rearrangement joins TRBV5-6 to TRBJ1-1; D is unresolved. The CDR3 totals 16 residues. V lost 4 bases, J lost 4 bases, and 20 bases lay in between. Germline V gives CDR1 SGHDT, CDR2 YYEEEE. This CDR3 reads CASSPVAGHGGTEAFF. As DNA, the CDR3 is TGTGCCAGCAGCCCTGTGGCAGGCCATGGTGGCACTGAAGCTTTCTTT.

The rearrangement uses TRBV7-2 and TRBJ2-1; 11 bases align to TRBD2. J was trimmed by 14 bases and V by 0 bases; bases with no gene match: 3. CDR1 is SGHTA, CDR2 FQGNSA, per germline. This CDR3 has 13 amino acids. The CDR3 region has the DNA TGTGCCAGCAGCTTAGCAGTAGCGGGAGGGGAGTTCTTC. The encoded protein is CASSLAVAGGEFF.

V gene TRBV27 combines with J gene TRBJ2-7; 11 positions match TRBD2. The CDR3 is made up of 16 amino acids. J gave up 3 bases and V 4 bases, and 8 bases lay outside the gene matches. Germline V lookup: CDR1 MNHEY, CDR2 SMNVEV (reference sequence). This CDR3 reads CASSSAPSGRIYEQYF. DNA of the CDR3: TGTGCCAGCAGTTCAGCCCCTAGCGGGAGGATCTACGAGCAGTACTTC.

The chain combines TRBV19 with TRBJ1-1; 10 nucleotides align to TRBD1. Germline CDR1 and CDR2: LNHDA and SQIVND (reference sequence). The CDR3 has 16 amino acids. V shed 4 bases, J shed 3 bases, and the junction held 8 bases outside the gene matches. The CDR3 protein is CASSTPRDRGDTEAFF. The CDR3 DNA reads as TGTGCCAGTAGTACCCCCCGGGACAGGGGCGACACTGAAGCTTTCTTT.

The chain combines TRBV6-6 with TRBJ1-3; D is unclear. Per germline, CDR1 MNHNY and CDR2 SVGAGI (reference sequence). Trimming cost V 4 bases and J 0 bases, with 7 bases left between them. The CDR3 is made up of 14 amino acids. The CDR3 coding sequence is TGTGCCAGCAGTTTCCCAAACTCTGGAAACACCATATATTTT. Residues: CASSFPNSGNTIYF.

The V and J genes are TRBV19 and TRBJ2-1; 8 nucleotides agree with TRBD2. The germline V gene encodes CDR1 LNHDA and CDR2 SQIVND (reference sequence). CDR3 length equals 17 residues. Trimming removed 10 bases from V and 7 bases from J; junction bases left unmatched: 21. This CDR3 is CATTRTPRGGVRNEQFF. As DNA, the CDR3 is TGTGCCACAACGCGAACACCCCGGGGGGGAGTTCGTAATGAGCAGTTCTTC.

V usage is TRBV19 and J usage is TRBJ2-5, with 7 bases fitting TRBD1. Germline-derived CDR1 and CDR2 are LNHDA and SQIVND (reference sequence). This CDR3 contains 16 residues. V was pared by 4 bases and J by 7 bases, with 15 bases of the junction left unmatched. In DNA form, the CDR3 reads TGTGCCAGTAGTACTCCCGTCGGTACAGGGGAAGTGACCCAGTACTTC. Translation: CASSTPVGTGEVTQYF.

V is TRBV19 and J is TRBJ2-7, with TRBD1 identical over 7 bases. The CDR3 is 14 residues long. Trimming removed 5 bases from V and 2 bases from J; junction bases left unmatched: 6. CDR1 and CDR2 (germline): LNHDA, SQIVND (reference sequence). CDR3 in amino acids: CASSLRQGPYEQYV. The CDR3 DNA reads TGTGCCAGTAGTCTGAGACAGGGTCCCTACGAGCAGTACGTC.

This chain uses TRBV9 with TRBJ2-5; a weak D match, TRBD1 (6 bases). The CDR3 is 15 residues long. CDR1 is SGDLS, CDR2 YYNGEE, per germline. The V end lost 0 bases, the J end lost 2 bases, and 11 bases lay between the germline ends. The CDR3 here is CASSVVGTPQETQYF. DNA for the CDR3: TGTGCCAGCAGCGTAGTTGGGACACCACAAGAGACCCAGTACTTC.

CDR3 in amino acids: CASSLAVGDYGYTF. CDR3 nucleotides: TGCGCCAGCAGCTTGGCTGTCGGAGATTATGGCTACACCTTC. The chain uses TRBV5-1 and TRBJ1-2; D call uncertain. CDR1 and CDR2 from the germline V gene are SGHRS and YFSETQ. V was clipped by 0 bases and J by 5 bases, with 11 bases between them. CDR3 length: 14 residues.

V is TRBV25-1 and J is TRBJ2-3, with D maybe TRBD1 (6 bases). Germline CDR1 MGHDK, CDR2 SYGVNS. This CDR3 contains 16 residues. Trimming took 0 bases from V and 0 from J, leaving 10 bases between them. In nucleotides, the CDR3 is TGTGCCAGCAGTGAATACGTAGGGGGAAGCACAGATACGCAGTATTTT. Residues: CASSEYVGGSTDTQYF.

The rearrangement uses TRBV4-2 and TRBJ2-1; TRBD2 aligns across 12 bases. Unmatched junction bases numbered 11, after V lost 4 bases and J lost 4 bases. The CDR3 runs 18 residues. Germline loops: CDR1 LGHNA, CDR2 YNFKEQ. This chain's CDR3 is CASSPKPSTSGGYNEQFF. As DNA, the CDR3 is TGTGCCAGCAGCCCCAAACCCTCTACTAGCGGGGGGTACAATGAGCAGTTCTTC.

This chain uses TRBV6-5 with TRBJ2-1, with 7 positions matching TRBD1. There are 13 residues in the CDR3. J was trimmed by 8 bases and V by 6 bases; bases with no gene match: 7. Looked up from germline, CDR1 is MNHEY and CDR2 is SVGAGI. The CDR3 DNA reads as TGTGCCAGCAGCCCGACAGGGATCGATGAGCAGTTCTTC. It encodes CASSPTGIDEQFF.